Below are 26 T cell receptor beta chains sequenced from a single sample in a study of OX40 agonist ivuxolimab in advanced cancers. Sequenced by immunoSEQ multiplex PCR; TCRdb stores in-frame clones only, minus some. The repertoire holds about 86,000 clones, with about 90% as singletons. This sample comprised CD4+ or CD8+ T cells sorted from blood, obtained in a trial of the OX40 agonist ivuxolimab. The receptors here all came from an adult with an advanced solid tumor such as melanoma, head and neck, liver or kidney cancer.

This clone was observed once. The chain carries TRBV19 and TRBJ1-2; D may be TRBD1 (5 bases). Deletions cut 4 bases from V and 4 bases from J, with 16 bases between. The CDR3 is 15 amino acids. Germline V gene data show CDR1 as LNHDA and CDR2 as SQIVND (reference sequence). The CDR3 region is CASSTPGRQGYGYTF. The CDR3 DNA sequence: TGTGCCAGTAGTACACCGGGACGACAAGGCTATGGCTACACCTTC.

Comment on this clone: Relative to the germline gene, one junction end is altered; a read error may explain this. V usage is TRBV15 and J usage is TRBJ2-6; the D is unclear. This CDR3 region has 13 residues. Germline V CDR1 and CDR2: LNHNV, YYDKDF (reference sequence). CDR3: CATSRGGANVLTF. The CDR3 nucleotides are TGTGCCACCAGTAGAGGTGGGGCCAACGTCCTGACTTTC.

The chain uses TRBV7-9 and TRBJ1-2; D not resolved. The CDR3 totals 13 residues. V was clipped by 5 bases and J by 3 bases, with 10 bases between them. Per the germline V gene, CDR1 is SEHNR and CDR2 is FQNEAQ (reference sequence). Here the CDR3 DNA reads TGTGCCAGCAGCCCGGGAGAGGACTATGGCTACACCTTC. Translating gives CASSPGEDYGYTF.

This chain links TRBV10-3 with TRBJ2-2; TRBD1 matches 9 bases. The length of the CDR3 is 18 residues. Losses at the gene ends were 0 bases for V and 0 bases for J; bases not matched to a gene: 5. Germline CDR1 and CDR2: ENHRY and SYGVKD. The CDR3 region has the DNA TGTGCCATCAGTGAGTCAGAAACAGGGGGCCCGAACACCGGGGAGCTGTTTTTT. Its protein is CAISESETGGPNTGELFF.

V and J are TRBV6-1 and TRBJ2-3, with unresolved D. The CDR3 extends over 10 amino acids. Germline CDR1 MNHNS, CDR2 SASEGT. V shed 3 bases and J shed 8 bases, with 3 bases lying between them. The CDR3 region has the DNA TGTGCCAGCAGTGAGCGTACGCAGTATTTT. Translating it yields CASSERTQYF.

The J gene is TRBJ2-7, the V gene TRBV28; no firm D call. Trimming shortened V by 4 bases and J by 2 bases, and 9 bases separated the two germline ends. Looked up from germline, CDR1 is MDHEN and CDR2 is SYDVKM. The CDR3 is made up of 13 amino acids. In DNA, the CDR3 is TGTGCCAGCAGTTACCACACAGCCTACGAGCAGTACTTC. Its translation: CASSYHTAYEQYF.

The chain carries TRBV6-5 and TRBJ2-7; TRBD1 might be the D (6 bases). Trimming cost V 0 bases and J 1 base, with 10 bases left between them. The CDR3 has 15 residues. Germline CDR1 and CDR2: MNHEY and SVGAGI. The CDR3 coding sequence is TGTGCCAGCAGTTACTCGGGGGCAGCGTCCTACGAGCAGTACTTC. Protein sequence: CASSYSGAASYEQYF.

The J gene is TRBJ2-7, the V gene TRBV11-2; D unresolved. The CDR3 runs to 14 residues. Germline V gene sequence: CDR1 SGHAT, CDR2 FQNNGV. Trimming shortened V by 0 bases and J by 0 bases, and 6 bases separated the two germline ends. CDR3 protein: CASSLDLNSYEQYF. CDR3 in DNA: TGTGCCAGCAGCTTAGACCTAAACTCCTACGAGCAGTACTTC. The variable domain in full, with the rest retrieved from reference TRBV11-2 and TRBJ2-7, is EAGVAQSPRYKIIEKRQSVAFWCNPISGHATLYWYQQILGQGPKLLIQFQNNGVVDDSQLPKDRFSAERLKGVDSTLKIQPAKLEDSAVYLCASSLDLNSYEQYFGPGTRLTVT.

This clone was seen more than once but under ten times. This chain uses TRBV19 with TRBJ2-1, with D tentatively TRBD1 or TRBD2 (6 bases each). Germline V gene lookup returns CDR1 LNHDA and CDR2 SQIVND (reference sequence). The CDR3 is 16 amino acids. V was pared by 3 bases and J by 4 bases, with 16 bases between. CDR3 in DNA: TGTGCCAGTAGTATGGGTCCTAGGGGGGTTTACAATGAGCAGTTCTTC. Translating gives CASSMGPRGVYNEQFF.

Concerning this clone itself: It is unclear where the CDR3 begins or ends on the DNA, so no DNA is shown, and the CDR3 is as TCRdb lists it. CDR3: CASSSSLDQPQHF. The rearrangement joins TRBV6-5 to TRBJ1-5. Both ends counted, the CDR3 spans 13 residues. Per the germline V gene, CDR1 is MNHEY and CDR2 is SVGAGI.

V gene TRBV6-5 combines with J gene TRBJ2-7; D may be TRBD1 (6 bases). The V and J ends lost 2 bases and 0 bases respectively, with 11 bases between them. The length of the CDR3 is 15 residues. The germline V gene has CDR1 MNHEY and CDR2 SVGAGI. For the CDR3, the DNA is TGTGCCAGCAGTTACAACAGGGACCTCTCCTACGAGCAGTACTTC. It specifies CASSYNRDLSYEQYF.

CDR3 DNA sequence: TGTGCCAGCAGCTTAGGACAGGATCAACTAGAGACCCAGTACTTC. This codes for CASSLGQDQLETQYF. The chain recombines TRBV5-6 with TRBJ2-5; 7 bases fit TRBD1. Per the germline V gene, CDR1 is SGHDT and CDR2 is YYEEEE. Losses at the gene ends were 2 bases for V and 4 bases for J; bases not matched to a gene: 8. The CDR3 loop spans 15 amino acids. Together with reference TRBV5-6 and TRBJ2-5, the CDR3 gives the full variable domain: DAGVTQSPTHLIKTRGQQVTLRCSPKSGHDTVSWYQQALGQGPQFIFQYYEEEERQRGNFPDRFSGHQFPNYSSELNVNALLLGDSALYLCASSLGQDQLETQYFGPGTRLLVL.

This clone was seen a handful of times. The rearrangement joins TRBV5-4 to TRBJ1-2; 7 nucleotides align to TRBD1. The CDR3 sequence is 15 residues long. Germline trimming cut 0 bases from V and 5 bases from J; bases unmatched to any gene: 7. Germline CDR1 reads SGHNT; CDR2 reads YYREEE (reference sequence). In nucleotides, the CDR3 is TGTGCCAGCAGCTTGGGACAACAGGGGTCTTATGGCTACACCTTC. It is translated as CASSLGQQGSYGYTF.

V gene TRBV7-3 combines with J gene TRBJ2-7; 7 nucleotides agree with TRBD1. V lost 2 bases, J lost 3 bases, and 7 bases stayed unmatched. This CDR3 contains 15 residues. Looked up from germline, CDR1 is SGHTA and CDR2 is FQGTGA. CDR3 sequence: CASSLVSGQSYEQYF. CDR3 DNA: TGTGCCAGCAGCTTAGTCTCGGGACAGAGCTACGAGCAGTACTTC.

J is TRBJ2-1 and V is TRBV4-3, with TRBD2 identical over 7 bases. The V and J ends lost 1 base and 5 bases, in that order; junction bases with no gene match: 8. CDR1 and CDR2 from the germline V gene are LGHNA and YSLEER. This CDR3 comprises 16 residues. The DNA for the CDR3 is TGCGCCAGCAGCCAAGTCGGCACGGGAGGAAACAATGAGCAGTTCTTC. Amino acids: CASSQVGTGGNNEQFF.

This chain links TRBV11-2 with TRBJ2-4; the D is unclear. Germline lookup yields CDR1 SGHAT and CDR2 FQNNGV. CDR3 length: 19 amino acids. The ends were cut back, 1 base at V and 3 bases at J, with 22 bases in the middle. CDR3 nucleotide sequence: TGTGCCAGCAGCTTAGTCGAAGCCCGGAGCCCTTCGGGCAAAAACATTCAGTACTTC. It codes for CASSLVEARSPSGKNIQYF.

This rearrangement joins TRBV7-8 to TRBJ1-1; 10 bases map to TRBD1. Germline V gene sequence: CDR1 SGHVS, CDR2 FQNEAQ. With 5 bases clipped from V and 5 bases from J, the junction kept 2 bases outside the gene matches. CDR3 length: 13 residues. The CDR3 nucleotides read TGTGCCAGCAGCCGGACAGGGGGTACTGAAGCTTTCTTT. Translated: CASSRTGGTEAFF.

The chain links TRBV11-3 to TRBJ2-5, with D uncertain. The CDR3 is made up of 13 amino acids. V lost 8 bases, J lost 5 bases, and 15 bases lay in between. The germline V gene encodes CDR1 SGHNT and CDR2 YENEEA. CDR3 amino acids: CASPELKNETQYF. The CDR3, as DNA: TGTGCCAGCCCTGAACTTAAAAATGAGACCCAGTACTTC.

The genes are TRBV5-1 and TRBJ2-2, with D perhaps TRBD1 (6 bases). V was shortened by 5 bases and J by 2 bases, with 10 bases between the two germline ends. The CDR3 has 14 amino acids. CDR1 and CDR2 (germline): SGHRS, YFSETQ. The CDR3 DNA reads TGCGCCAGCAGAAGGGACATTAACACCGGGGAGCTGTTTTTT. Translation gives CASRRDINTGELFF.

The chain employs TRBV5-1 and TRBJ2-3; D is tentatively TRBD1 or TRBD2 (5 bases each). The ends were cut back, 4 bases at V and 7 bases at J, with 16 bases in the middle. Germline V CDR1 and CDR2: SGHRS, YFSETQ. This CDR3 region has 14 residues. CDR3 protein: CASSTGQGVNTQYF. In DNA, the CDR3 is TGCGCCAGCAGCACGGGGCAGGGAGTAAATACGCAGTATTTT.

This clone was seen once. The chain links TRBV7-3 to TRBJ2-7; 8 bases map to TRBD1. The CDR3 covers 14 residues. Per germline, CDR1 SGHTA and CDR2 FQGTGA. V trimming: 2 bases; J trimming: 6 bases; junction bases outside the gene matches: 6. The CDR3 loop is CASSLARTGGEQYF. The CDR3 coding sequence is TGTGCCAGCAGCTTAGCTAGAACAGGGGGCGAGCAGTACTTC.

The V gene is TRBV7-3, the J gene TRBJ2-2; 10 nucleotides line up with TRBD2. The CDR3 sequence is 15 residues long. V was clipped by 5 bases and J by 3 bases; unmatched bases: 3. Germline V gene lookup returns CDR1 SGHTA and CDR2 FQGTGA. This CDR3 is CASSAGTSDTGELFF. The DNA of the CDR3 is TGTGCCAGCAGCGCCGGGACTAGCGACACCGGGGAGCTGTTTTTT.

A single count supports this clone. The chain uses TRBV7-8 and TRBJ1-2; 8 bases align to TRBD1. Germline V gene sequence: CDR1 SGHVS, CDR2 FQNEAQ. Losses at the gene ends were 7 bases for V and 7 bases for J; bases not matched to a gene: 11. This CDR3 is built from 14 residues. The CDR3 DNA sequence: TGTGCCAGCACTGTGACAGGGGATGATATTGGCTACACCTTC. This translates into CASTVTGDDIGYTF.

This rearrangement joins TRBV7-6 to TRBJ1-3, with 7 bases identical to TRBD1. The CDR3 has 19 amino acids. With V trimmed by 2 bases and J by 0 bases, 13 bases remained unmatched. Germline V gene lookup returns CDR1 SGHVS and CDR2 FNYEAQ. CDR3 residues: CASSLKGRGDGTSGNTIYF. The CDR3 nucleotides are TGTGCCAGCAGCTTAAAGGGCAGGGGGGACGGAACCTCTGGAAACACCATATATTTT.

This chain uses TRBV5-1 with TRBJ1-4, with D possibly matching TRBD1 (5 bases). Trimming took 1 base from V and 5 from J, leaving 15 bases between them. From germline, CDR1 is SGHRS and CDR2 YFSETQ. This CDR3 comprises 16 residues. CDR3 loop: CASSLWVTAENEKLFF. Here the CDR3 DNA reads TGCGCCAGCAGCTTGTGGGTGACAGCGGAAAATGAAAAACTGTTTTTT.

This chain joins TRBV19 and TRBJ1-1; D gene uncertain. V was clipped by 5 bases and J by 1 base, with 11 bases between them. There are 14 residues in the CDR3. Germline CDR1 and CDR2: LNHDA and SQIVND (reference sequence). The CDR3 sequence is CASSSGSENTEAFF. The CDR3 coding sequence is TGTGCCAGTAGTTCGGGCTCGGAGAACACTGAAGCTTTCTTT.